This T cell receptor beta chain was sequenced for a study of T-cell reconstitution after alpha-beta-depleted transplantation in children. CDR1 SGHVS and CDR2 FNYEAQ come from the germline V gene. The CDR3 has 17 amino acids. Trimming cost V 2 bases and J 0 bases, with 11 bases left between them. The authors prepared the TCRbeta library with unique molecular identifiers. TCRdb redid the calling of the PCR reads with MiXCR, one entry per CDR3 protein. Among approximately 980,000 distinct CDR3 sequences listed, 25% to 35% were seen once. This clonotype was sampled from a boy in the first two years of life who had a stem cell transplant for SCID, so the T cells may come from the graft donor. This sequence joins TRBV7-6 and TRBJ2-6; either TRBD1 or TRBD2 may fit D (5 bases each). The material was PBMCs, mostly from graft donor cells, obtained 360 days after TCRalphabeta/CD19-depleted stem cell transplant. This chain's CDR3 is CASSLWSGTSGANVLTF. The CDR3 bases are TGTGCCAGCAGCTTATGGTCAGGGACCTCTGGGGCCAACGTCCTGACTTTC.